This T cell receptor (beta chain) was documented in a study of identical twins. Study-level findings and limits: Memory repertoires showed no such pattern, whereas abundant cord blood beta clonotypes carried fewer insertions.

Concerning this clonotype: What it binds is unknown.

The length of the CDR3 is 15 residues. The trim removed 1 base at V and 3 bases at J, leaving 4 bases unmatched. Germline CDR1 is SGHTA and CDR2 is FQGNSA. Via MiXCR, TCRdb re-called the 5' RACE reads, giving one row per CDR3 protein. Counted here are some 1,600,000 distinct CDR3 sequences, under 35% occurring once; the ten biggest clones make up about 0.27%. Sequencing was done on a sample of cord blood. The receptor was derived from a newborn girl in good health. V usage is TRBV7-2 and J usage is TRBJ1-1; TRBD1 aligns across 8 bases. The CDR3 coding sequence is TGTGCCAGCAGCTTAGTTGCAGGGGGCTACACTGAAGCTTTCTTT. Translation: CASSLVAGGYTEAFF.